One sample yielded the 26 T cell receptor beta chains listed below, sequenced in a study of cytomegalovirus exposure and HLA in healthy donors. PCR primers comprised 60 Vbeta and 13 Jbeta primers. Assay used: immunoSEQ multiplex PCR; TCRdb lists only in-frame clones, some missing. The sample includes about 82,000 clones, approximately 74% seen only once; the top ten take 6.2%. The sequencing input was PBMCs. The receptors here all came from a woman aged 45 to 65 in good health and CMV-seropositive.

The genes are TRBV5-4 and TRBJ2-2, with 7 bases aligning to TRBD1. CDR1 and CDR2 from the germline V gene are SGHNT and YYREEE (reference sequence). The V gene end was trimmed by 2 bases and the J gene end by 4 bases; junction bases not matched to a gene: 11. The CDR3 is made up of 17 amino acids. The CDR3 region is CASSFGPQGVLTGELFF. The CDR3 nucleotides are TGTGCCAGCAGCTTTGGCCCGCAGGGGGTACTCACCGGGGAGCTGTTTTTT.

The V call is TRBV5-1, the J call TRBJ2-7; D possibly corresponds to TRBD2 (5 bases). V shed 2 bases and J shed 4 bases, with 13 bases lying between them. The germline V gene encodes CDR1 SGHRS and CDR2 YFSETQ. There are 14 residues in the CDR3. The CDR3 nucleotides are TGCGCCAGCAGCTTTCCGGGATTAGCGTACGAGCAGTACTTC. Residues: CASSFPGLAYEQYF.

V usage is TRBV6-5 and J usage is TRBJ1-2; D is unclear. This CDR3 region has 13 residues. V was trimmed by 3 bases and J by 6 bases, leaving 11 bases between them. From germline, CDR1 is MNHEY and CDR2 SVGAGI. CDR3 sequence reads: CASSYRLRDGYTF. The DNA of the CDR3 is TGTGCCAGCAGTTATCGGTTGCGGGATGGCTACACCTTC.

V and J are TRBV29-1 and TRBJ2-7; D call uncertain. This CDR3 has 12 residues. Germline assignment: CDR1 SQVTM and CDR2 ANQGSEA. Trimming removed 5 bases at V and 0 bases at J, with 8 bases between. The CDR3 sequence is CSVRRSSYEQYF. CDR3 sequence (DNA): TGCAGCGTTAGAAGGAGCTCCTACGAGCAGTACTTC.

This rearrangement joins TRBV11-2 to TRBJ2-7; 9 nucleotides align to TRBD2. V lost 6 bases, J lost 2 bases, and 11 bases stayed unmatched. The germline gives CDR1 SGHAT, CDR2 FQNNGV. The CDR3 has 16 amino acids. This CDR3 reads CASRALKREAPYEQYF. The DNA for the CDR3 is TGTGCCAGCAGAGCTCTGAAGCGGGAGGCGCCCTACGAGCAGTACTTC.

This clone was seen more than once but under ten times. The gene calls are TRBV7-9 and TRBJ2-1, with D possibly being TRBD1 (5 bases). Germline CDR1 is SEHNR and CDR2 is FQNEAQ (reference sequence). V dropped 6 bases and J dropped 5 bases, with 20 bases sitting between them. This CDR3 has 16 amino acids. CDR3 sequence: CASSFQGPGLNNEQFF. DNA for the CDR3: TGTGCCAGCAGTTTTCAGGGCCCGGGCCTAAACAATGAGCAGTTCTTC.

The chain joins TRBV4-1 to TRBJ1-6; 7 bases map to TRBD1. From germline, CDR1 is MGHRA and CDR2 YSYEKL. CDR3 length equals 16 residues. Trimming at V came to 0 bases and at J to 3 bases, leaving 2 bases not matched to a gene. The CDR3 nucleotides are TGCGCCAGCAGCCAAGAACAGGGGCTCTATAATTCACCCCTCCACTTT. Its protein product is CASSQEQGLYNSPLHF.

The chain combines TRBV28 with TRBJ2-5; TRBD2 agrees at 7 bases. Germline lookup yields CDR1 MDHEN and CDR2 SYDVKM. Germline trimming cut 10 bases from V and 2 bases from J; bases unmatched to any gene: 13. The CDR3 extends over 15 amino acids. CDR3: CATIPRGRAQETQYF. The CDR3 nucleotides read TGTGCCACCATCCCACGGGGGAGGGCACAAGAGACCCAGTACTTC.

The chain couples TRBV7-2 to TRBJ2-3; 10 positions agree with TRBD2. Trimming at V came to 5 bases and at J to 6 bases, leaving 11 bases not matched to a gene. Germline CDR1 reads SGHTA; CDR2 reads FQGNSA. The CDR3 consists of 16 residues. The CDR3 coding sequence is TGTGCCAGCAGCACCCGAGCGGGAGGGCCCGGCGATACGCAGTATTTT. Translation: CASSTRAGGPGDTQYF.

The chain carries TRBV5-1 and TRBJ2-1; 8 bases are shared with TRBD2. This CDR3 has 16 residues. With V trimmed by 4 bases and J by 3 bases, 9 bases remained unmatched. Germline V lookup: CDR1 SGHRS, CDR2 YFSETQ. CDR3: CASSHRTSSIYNEQFF. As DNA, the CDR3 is TGCGCCAGCAGCCATCGGACTAGCTCGATCTACAATGAGCAGTTCTTC.

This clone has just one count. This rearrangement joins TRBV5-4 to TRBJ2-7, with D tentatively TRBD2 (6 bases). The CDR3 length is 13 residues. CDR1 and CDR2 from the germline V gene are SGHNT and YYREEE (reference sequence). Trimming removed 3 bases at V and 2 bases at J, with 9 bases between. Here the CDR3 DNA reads TGTGCCAGCAGCTCTCTAGCGACCTACGAGCAGTACTTC. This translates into CASSSLATYEQYF.

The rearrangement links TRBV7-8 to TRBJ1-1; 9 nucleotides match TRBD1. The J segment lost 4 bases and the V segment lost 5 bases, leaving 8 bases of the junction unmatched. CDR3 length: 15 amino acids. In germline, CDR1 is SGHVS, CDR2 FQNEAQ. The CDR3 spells CASSVTGGGRTEAFF. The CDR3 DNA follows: TGTGCCAGCAGCGTGACAGGGGGGGGGCGCACTGAAGCTTTCTTT.

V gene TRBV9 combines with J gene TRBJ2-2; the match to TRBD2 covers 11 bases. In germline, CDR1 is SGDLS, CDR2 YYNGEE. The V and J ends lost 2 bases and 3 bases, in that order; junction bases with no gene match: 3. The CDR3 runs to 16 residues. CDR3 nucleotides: TGTGCCAGCAGCGTGGGACTAGCGGCAGACACCGGGGAGCTGTTTTTT. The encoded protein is CASSVGLAADTGELFF.

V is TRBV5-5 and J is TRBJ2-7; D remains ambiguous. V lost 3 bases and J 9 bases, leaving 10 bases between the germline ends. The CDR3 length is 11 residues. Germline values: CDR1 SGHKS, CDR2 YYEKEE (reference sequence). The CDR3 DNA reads TGTGCCAGCAGCTATCTTACCGGGCAGTACTTC. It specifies CASSYLTGQYF.

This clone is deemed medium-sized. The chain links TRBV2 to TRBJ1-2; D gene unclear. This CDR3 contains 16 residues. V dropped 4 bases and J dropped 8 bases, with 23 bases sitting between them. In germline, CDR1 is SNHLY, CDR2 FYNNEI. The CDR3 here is CASSGGFRERFGGYTF. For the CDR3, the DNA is TGTGCCAGCAGTGGCGGCTTTAGGGAGAGGTTTGGCGGCTACACCTTC.

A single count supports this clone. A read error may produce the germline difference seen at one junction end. In nucleotides, the CDR3 is TGCGCCAGCAGGGAGACTAGCGGGAGTTTTGGCAAAAGCATTCAGTACTTC. Translated: CASRETSGSFGKSIQYF. This chain links TRBV4-1 with TRBJ2-4; 12 nucleotides agree with TRBD2. This CDR3 has 17 amino acids. CDR1 is MGHRA, CDR2 YSYEKL, per germline.

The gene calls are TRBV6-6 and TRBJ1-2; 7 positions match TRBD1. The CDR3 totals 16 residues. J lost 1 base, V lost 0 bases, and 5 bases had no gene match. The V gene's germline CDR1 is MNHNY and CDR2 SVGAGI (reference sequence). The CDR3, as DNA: TGTGCCAGCAGTTACTCAGACAGGGTGAATAACTATGGCTACACCTTC. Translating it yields CASSYSDRVNNYGYTF.

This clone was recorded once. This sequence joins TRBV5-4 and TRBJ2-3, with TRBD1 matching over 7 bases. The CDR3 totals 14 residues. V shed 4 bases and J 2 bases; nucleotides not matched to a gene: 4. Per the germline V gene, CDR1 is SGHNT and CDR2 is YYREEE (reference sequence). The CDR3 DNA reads TGTGCCAGCAGCGCTGGGACAGCCACAGATACGCAGTATTTT. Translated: CASSAGTATDTQYF.

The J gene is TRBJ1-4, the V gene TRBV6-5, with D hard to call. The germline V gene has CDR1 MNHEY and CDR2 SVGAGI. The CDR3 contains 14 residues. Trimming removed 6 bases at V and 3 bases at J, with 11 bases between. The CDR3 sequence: CASRRISANEKLFF. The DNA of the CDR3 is TGTGCCAGCAGGAGGATTTCAGCTAATGAAAAACTGTTTTTT.

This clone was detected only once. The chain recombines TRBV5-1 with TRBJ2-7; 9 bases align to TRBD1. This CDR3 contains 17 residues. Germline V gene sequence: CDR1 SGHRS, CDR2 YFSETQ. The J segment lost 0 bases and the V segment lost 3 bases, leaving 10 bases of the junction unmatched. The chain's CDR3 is CASSSFSPGQGSYEQYF. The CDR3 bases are TGCGCCAGCAGCTCATTTTCCCCGGGACAGGGCTCCTACGAGCAGTACTTC.

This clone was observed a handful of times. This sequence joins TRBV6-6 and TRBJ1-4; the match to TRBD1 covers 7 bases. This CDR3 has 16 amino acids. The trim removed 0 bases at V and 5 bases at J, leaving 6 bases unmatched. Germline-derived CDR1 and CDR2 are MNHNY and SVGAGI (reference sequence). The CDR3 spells CASSYSWDSRNEKLFF. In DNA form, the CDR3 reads TGTGCCAGCAGTTACTCCTGGGACAGCCGGAATGAAAAACTGTTTTTT.

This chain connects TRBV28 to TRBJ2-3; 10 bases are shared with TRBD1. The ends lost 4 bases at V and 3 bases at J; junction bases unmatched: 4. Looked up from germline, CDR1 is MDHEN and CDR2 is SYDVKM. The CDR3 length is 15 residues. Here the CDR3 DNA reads TGTGCCAGCAGTTCCTGGACAGGGGGGACAGATACGCAGTATTTT. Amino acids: CASSSWTGGTDTQYF.

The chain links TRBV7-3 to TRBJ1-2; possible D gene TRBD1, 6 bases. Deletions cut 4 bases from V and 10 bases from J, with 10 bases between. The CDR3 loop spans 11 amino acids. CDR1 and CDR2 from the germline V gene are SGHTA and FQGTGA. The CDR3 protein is CASSWTADYTF. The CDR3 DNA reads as TGTGCCAGCAGCTGGACAGCTGACTACACCTTC.

The DNA of the CDR3 is TGCGCCAGCAACCCTAGCGGGAGGGGGGCCTACGAGCAGTACTTC. Translated, it gives CASNPSGRGAYEQYF. This chain joins TRBV5-1 and TRBJ2-7, with 12 bases aligning to TRBD2. J lost 2 bases, V lost 6 bases, and 6 bases had no gene match. This CDR3 is 15 amino acids long. The germline V gene encodes CDR1 SGHRS and CDR2 YFSETQ. Variable domain in full (rest from reference TRBV5-1 and TRBJ2-7): KAGVTQTPRYLIKTRGQQVTLSCSPISGHRSVSWYQQTPGQGLQFLFEYFSETQRNKGNFPGRFSGRQFSNSRSEMNVSTLELGDSALYLCASNPSGRGAYEQYFGPGTRLTVT.

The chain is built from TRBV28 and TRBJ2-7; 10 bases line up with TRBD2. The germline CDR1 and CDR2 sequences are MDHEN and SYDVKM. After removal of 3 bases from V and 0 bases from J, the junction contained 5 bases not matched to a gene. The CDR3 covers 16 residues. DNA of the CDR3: TGTGCCAGCAGTTTGGGGGCTAGCGGGAGCTCCTACGAGCAGTACTTC. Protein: CASSLGASGSSYEQYF.

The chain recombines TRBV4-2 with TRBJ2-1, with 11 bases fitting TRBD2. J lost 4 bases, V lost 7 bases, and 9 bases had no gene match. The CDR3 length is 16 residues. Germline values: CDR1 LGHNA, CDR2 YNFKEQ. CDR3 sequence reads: CASNGPGTSGYNEQFF. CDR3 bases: TGTGCCAGCAACGGTCCCGGGACTAGCGGTTACAATGAGCAGTTCTTC.